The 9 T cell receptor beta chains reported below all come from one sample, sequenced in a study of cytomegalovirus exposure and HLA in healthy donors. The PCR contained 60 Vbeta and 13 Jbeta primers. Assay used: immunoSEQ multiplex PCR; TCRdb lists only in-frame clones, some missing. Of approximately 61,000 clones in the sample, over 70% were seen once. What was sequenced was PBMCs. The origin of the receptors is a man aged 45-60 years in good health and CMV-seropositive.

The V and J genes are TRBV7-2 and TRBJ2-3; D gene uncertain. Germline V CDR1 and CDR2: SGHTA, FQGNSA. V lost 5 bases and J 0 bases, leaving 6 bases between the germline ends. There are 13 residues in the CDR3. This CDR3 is CASSSLSTDTQYF. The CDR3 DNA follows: TGTGCCAGCAGCAGTCTAAGCACAGATACGCAGTATTTT.

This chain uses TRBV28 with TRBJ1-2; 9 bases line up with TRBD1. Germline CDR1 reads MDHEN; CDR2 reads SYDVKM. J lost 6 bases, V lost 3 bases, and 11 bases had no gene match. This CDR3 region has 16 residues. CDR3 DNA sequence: TGTGCCAGCAGTTTTGTACAGGGGGCGTTATCGAATGGCTACACCTTC. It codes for CASSFVQGALSNGYTF.

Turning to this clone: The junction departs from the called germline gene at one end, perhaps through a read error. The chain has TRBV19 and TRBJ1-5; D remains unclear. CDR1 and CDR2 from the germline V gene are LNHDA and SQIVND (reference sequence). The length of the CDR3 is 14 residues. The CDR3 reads CASLAQTSNQPQNF. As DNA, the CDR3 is TGTGCCAGCTTGGCACAAACTAGCAATCAGCCCCAGAATTTT.

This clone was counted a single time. The CDR3 reads CASSQRPSGVGTEAFF. Written as DNA, the CDR3 is TGCGCCAGCAGCCAAAGGCCATCGGGGGTTGGCACTGAAGCTTTCTTT. The chain uses TRBV4-3 and TRBJ1-1; weak D call: TRBD1 (5 bases). Between the trimmed V and J ends, which lost 2 bases and 4 bases, there was a span of 17 bases. The germline gives CDR1 LGHNA, CDR2 YSLEER. This CDR3 region has 16 residues.

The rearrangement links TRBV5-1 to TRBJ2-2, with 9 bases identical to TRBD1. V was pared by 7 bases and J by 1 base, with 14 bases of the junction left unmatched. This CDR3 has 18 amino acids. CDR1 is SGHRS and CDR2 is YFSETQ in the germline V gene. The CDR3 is CASRLRPTGGLNTGELFF. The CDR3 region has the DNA TGCGCCAGCCGACTCCGGCCGACAGGGGGTTTGAACACCGGGGAGCTGTTTTTT.

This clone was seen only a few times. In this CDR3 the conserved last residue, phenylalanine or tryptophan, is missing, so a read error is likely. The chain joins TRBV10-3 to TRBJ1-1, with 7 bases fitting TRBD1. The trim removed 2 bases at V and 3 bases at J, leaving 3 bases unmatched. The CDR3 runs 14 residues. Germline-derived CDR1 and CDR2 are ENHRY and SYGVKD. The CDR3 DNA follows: TGTGCCATCAGTGAGCAAGGGGGCTACACTGAAGCTTTCTTG. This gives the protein CAISEQGGYTEAFL.

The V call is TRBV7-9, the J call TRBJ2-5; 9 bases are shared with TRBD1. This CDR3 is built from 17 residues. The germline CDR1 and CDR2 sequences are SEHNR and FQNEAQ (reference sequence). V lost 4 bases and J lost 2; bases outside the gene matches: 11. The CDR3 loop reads CASSSFGQGTFQETQYF. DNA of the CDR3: TGTGCCAGCAGCTCTTTCGGACAGGGGACGTTTCAAGAGACCCAGTACTTC.

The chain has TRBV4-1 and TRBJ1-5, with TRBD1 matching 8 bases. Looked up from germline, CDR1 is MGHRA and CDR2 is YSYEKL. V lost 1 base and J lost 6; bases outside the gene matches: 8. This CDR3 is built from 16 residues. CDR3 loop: CASSQVPFRGPQPQHF. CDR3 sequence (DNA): TGCGCCAGCAGCCAAGTCCCCTTCAGGGGGCCTCAGCCCCAGCATTTT.

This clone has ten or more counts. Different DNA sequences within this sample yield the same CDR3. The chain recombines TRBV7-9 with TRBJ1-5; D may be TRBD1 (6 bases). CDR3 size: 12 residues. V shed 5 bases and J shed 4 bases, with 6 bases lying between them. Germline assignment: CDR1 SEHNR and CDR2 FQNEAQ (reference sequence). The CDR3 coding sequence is TGTGCCAGCAGCCAGGGGAATCAGCCCCAGCATTTT. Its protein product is CASSQGNQPQHF.